Below are 26 T cell receptor beta chains sequenced from a single sample in a study of T cells in Graves' hyperthyroidism and ophthalmopathy. There were TCR beta CDR3 regions amplified from RNA transcripts. Using the HTBI primer set, a first-round RT-PCR was run on the TCR CDR3. In TCRdb, the multiplex PCR reads were re-called with MiXCR into one record per CDR3 protein. The repertoire holds about 98,000 distinct CDR3 sequences, with around 40% as singletons. Sequencing was done on a sample of peripheral blood or thyroid tissue (not recorded which). These receptors all stem from a young woman with Graves' hyperthyroidism.

At least ten counts were recorded for this clonotype. The J gene is TRBJ1-2, the V gene TRBV29-1; D perhaps matches TRBD1 (5 bases). The CDR3 runs 12 residues. The V gene lost 7 bases and the J gene lost 5 bases, with 14 bases spanning the gap. Germline CDR1 is SQVTM and CDR2 is ANQGSEA. The CDR3 loop reads CSAATGIYGYTF. CDR3 coding DNA: TGCAGCGCCGCCACAGGAATTTATGGCTACACCTTC.

This clonotype was seen at least ten times. This rearrangement joins TRBV7-9 to TRBJ2-7; 10 bases are shared with TRBD2. V lost 5 bases and J lost 5; bases outside the gene matches: 9. Germline-derived CDR1 and CDR2 are SEHNR and FQNEAQ (reference sequence). This CDR3 has 15 residues. CDR3 coding DNA: TGTGCCAGCAGCCCCCCTAGCGGGAGTACAGACGAGCAGTACTTC. It translates to CASSPPSGSTDEQYF.

For this clonotype: This CDR3 fails to terminate in the conserved phenylalanine or tryptophan, so it likely reflects a read error. The chain links TRBV30 to TRBJ2-5; no clear D. Deletions cut 6 bases from V and 4 bases from J, with 18 bases between. The CDR3 contains 14 residues. Germline-derived CDR1 and CDR2 are GTSNPN and SVGIG (reference sequence). CDR3 sequence reads: CACLYWSNGETQYS. The CDR3 nucleotides are TGTGCCTGCTTATATTGGAGTAACGGAGAGACCCAGTACTCC.

Written as DNA, the CDR3 is TGTGCCACCAGCGGCGGGACCGGGGAGCTGTTTTTT. Protein sequence: CATSGGTGELFF. The chain uses TRBV15 and TRBJ2-2, with a possible D match to TRBD2 (5 bases). The V gene lost 5 bases and the J gene lost 5 bases, with 6 bases spanning the gap. CDR3 length equals 12 residues. CDR1 and CDR2 from the germline V gene are LNHNV and YYDKDF (reference sequence).

This clonotype was detected ten times or more. This chain links TRBV19 with TRBJ1-4, with D perhaps TRBD1 (6 bases). The germline V gene has CDR1 LNHDA and CDR2 SQIVND (reference sequence). V shed 2 bases and J shed 7 bases, with 8 bases lying between them. CDR3 size: 13 residues. As DNA, the CDR3 is TGTGCCAGTAGTATAACAGGGTCTGAAAAACTGTTTTTT. Translating it yields CASSITGSEKLFF.

There are many counts of this clonotype. V is TRBV7-9 and J is TRBJ2-3; D gene unclear. With 5 bases removed from V and 7 bases from J, the gap between germline ends came to 13 bases. The CDR3 is made up of 13 amino acids. CDR1 SEHNR and CDR2 FQNEAQ come from the germline V gene (reference sequence). The CDR3 DNA follows: TGTGCCAGCAGCGCCTCTGGAAGGTATACGCAGTATTTT. Its protein is CASSASGRYTQYF. Together with reference TRBV7-9 and TRBJ2-3, the CDR3 gives the full variable domain: DTGVSQNPRHKITKRGQNVTFRCDPISEHNRLYWYRQTLGQGPEFLTYFQNEAQLEKSRLLSDRFSAERPKGSFSTLEIQRTEQGDSAMYLCASSASGRYTQYFGPGTRLTVL.

This clonotype occurred many times. The chain is built from TRBV5-1 and TRBJ1-4; D is ambiguous. V lost 2 bases to trimming and J lost 1 base, with 6 bases between them. The CDR3 consists of 14 residues. CDR1 and CDR2 from the germline V gene are SGHRS and YFSETQ. In DNA form, the CDR3 reads TGCGCCAGCAGCTTCAGCGGAACTAATGAAAAACTGTTTTTT. Its protein product is CASSFSGTNEKLFF.

This clonotype showed up just a few times. This CDR3 reads CAISGGLAGGGDTQYF. The CDR3, as DNA: TGTGCCATCAGTGGTGGACTAGCGGGAGGGGGAGATACGCAGTATTTT. The gene calls are TRBV10-3 and TRBJ2-3, with 15 bases aligning to TRBD2. V lost 4 bases, J lost 5 bases, and 4 bases stayed unmatched. CDR1 is ENHRY and CDR2 is SYGVKD in the germline V gene. CDR3 length: 16 amino acids.

V usage is TRBV24-1 and J usage is TRBJ2-5; a possible D gene is TRBD1 (6 bases). CDR3 length equals 13 residues. Trimming removed 4 bases at V and 3 bases at J, with 8 bases between. In germline, CDR1 is KGHDR, CDR2 SFDVKD. The CDR3 bases are TGTGCCACCAGTGACTGGACAGAAGAGACCCAGTACTTC. Protein product: CATSDWTEETQYF.

This clonotype was seen only a few times. V and J are TRBV9 and TRBJ2-7; D ambiguous. This CDR3 has 13 residues. Trimming removed 0 bases from V and 0 bases from J, with 4 bases in between. Per the germline V gene, CDR1 is SGDLS and CDR2 is YYNGEE. The CDR3 nucleotides are TGTGCCAGCAGCGTAGGGAGCTCCTACGAGCAGTACTTC. The encoded protein is CASSVGSSYEQYF.

The table lists this clonotype with many counts. The J gene is TRBJ1-1, the V gene TRBV2, with a possible D match to TRBD1 (6 bases). The CDR3 extends over 14 amino acids. V gave up 6 bases and J gave up 0 bases, with 11 bases separating them. From germline, CDR1 is SNHLY and CDR2 FYNNEI. The DNA for the CDR3 is TGTGCCAGCAGACGGACAGATATGAACACTGAAGCTTTCTTT. It encodes CASRRTDMNTEAFF.

A word on this clonotype: A junction end diverges from the germline sequence, so it may reflect a read error. The chain carries TRBV11-2 and TRBJ1-1; maybe TRBD1 (6 bases). CDR3 size: 14 residues. Germline lookup yields CDR1 SGHAT and CDR2 FQNNGV. The CDR3 DNA follows: TGTGCCAGCAGCAGACCGGGACAATTAACTGAAGCTCTCTTT. The encoded protein is CASSRPGQLTEALF.

V usage is TRBV19 and J usage is TRBJ2-1; no reliable D call. The CDR3 has 13 residues. V was shortened by 3 bases and J by 5 bases, with 8 bases between the two germline ends. Germline CDR1 reads LNHDA; CDR2 reads SQIVND (reference sequence). In DNA form, the CDR3 reads TGTGCCAGTAGTATCCTACCTAACAATGAGCAGTTCTTC. Its protein is CASSILPNNEQFF.

The chain is built from TRBV20-1 and TRBJ2-5, with 8 bases that match TRBD1. Germline V gene sequence: CDR1 DFQATT, CDR2 SNEGSKA (reference sequence). This CDR3 has 15 residues. V lost 3 bases, J lost 4 bases, and 10 bases stayed unmatched. The CDR3 here is CSASSVTGVRETQYF. The CDR3 nucleotides are TGCAGTGCTAGTTCAGTGACAGGGGTGAGAGAGACCCAGTACTTC.

The V call is TRBV4-1, the J call TRBJ1-2; weak D call: TRBD1 (5 bases). Germline lookup yields CDR1 MGHRA and CDR2 YSYEKL. The CDR3 is made up of 16 amino acids. Trimming cost V 2 bases and J 9 bases, with 22 bases left between them. CDR3 residues: CASSQLDRGAQSSYTF. CDR3 in DNA: TGCGCCAGCAGCCAACTGGATAGAGGGGCTCAAAGTAGCTACACCTTC.

The CDR3 coding sequence is TGTGCCAGCAGTTCCACGGCAGGAGCTAACTATGGCTACACCTTC. It encodes CASSSTAGANYGYTF. The V call is TRBV12-3 or TRBV12-4, the J call TRBJ1-2; D gene ambiguous. The CDR3 is 15 residues long. Trimming took off 4 bases at V and 0 bases at J, with 12 bases between the two ends.

In its sample, this clonotype was seen many times. The V call is TRBV6-5, the J call TRBJ2-5; D is tentatively TRBD1 or TRBD2 (5 bases each). Trimming removed 0 bases at V and 2 bases at J, with 10 bases between. The germline gives CDR1 MNHEY, CDR2 SVGAGI. The CDR3 runs 15 residues. The CDR3 DNA reads as TGTGCCAGCAGTTACTCGTCCAGGGAGCAAGAGACCCAGTACTTC. Amino acid sequence: CASSYSSREQETQYF.

This clonotype was observed at least ten times. This chain connects TRBV5-6 to TRBJ2-7; D is unclear. Germline-derived CDR1 and CDR2 are SGHDT and YYEEEE. V was trimmed by 1 base and J by 0 bases, leaving 5 bases between them. The CDR3 is 13 amino acids. CDR3 residues: CASSLQSSYEQYF. The CDR3 DNA reads TGTGCCAGCAGCTTGCAGAGCTCCTACGAGCAGTACTTC.

The chain joins TRBV20-1 to TRBJ2-7; 9 bases fit TRBD1. V shed 3 bases and J 6 bases; nucleotides not matched to a gene: 9. The CDR3 sequence is 14 residues long. CDR1 DFQATT and CDR2 SNEGSKA come from the germline V gene (reference sequence). As DNA, the CDR3 is TGCAGTGCTAGCCCGGGACAGGGTTTGGGCGAGCAGTACTTC. Its translation is CSASPGQGLGEQYF.

This clonotype was seen more than once but under ten times. The J gene is TRBJ1-4, the V gene TRBV6-2 or TRBV6-3; 11 bases fit TRBD1. Germline CDR1 is MNHEY and CDR2 is SVGEGT. Losses at the gene ends were 4 bases for V and 3 bases for J; bases not matched to a gene: 7. The CDR3 runs to 17 residues. CDR3 region: CASSLWTGGAANEKLFF. CDR3 nucleotides: TGTGCCAGCAGTTTATGGACAGGGGGCGCGGCTAATGAAAAACTGTTTTTT.

This clonotype appeared many times. The V and J genes are TRBV7-3 and TRBJ2-3; D unclear. The CDR3 is 15 amino acids. The V end was cut by 5 bases, the J end by 4 bases, with 16 bases between. Germline-derived CDR1 and CDR2 are SGHTA and FQGTGA. CDR3 bases: TGTGCCAGCAGCCCTCACAAGGGTCGGCCAGATACGCAGTATTTT. This sequence encodes CASSPHKGRPDTQYF.

This clonotype was detected many times. CDR3 sequence reads: CASSQPDRGNQPQHF. CDR3 nucleotides: TGCGCCAGCAGCCAACCGGACAGGGGAAATCAGCCCCAGCATTTT. This rearrangement joins TRBV4-1 to TRBJ1-5; 9 nucleotides align to TRBD1. J lost 4 bases, V lost 2 bases, and 3 bases had no gene match. The CDR3 is 15 amino acids. The V gene's germline CDR1 is MGHRA and CDR2 YSYEKL.

Comment on this clonotype: Sequence at one end of the junction differs from germline and may be a read error. The chain is built from TRBV5-1 and TRBJ1-1; D perhaps matches TRBD1 (5 bases). Per the germline V gene, CDR1 is SGHRS and CDR2 is YFSETQ. The CDR3 has 13 residues. As DNA, the CDR3 is TGCGCCAGCAGCTTAGACGGGGGAACTGAAGCTCTCTTT. Translating gives CASSLDGGTEALF.

Many counts were recorded for this clonotype. This rearrangement joins TRBV5-1 to TRBJ2-2, with no clear D. V shed 0 bases and J shed 3 bases, with 9 bases lying between them. The CDR3 is 15 residues long. CDR1 SGHRS and CDR2 YFSETQ come from the germline V gene. The CDR3 DNA follows: TGCGCCAGCAGCTTGGACCGCGTGGACACCGGGGAGCTGTTTTTT. It yields the protein CASSLDRVDTGELFF. The complete variable domain, with remaining parts taken from reference TRBV5-1 and TRBJ2-2, reads KAGVTQTPRYLIKTRGQQVTLSCSPISGHRSVSWYQQTPGQGLQFLFEYFSETQRNKGNFPGRFSGRQFSNSRSEMNVSTLELGDSALYLCASSLDRVDTGELFFGEGSRLTVL.

The chain recombines TRBV7-2 with TRBJ1-6; D remains ambiguous. V was trimmed by 3 bases and J by 3 bases, leaving 9 bases between them. The CDR3 is 15 amino acids. From germline, CDR1 is SGHTA and CDR2 FQGNSA. Here the CDR3 DNA reads TGTGCCAGCAGCTTCTGGGCCCTCTATAATTCACCCCTCCACTTT. Its translation is CASSFWALYNSPLHF.

V is TRBV24-1 and J is TRBJ1-2; D may be TRBD1 (5 bases). Germline V gene data show CDR1 as KGHDR and CDR2 as SFDVKD. The CDR3 length is 13 residues. The CDR3 sequence is CTASDLQGYGYTF. The CDR3 bases are TGTACCGCCAGTGATTTGCAGGGCTATGGCTACACCTTC.